This TCR beta chain appears in the sequencing data of a study of T cells in Graves' hyperthyroidism and ophthalmopathy. Study details: Peripheral blood sampling occurred at initial diagnosis, before any treatment. Study-level findings and limits: In blood, most of the thyroid clonotypes expanded above 0.001 were also present.

Patients with ophthalmopathy all had a Clinical Activity Score of at least 3, a NOSPECS grade of at least 4 and duration under 3 months. Diagnostic decisions used clinical symptoms, serum thyroxine and TRAb, thyroid ultrasound and orbital computed tomography. This clonotype has just a few counts. Its antigen is undetermined. The TCR beta CDR3 regions underwent amplification using RNA transcripts as the source. HTBI primers drove first-round RT-PCR of the TCR CDR3. TCRdb reprocessed the multiplex PCR reads with MiXCR, giving one entry per CDR3 protein. Among some 500,000 distinct CDR3 sequences listed, roughly a sixth were seen once. V lost 0 bases to trimming and J lost 4 bases, with 9 bases between them. Germline V gives CDR1 LNHDA, CDR2 SQIVND (reference sequence). The CDR3 sequence is 15 residues long.

This rearrangement joins TRBV19 to TRBJ2-2; D call uncertain. What was sequenced was blood. This clonotype was sampled from a woman in her twenties or thirties with Graves' ophthalmopathy. CDR3 nucleotides: TGTGCCAGTAGTATAGAGGGCCGCCTCACCGGGGAGCTGTTTTTT. Protein: CASSIEGRLTGELFF.